This TCR beta chain was recovered during a study of T cell responses to AZD1222 COVID-19 vaccine. TCRdb's table, derived via immunoSEQ multiplex PCR, lists solely in-frame clones and lacks some. The table has approximately 260,000 clones, about 92% seen once. CDR1 SGHTA and CDR2 FQGTGA come from the germline V gene. The V gene end was trimmed by 5 bases and the J gene end by 7 bases; junction bases not matched to a gene: 8. The CDR3 has 14 amino acids. This receptor was identified in an adult in good health. The sequences come from peripheral blood, collected on day 0 of AZD1222 vaccination. The chain has TRBV7-3 and TRBJ2-7; 10 bases match TRBD1. CDR3 bases: TGTGCCAGCAGCCCGACAGGGGGCTTGCGGGAGCAGTACTTC. Protein sequence: CASSPTGGLREQYF. The entire variable domain, with the rest obtained from reference TRBV7-3 and TRBJ2-7, is as follows: GAGVSQTPSNKVTEKGKYVELRCDPISGHTALYWYRQSLGQGPEFLIYFQGTGAADDSGLPNDRFFAVRPEGSVSTLKIQRTERGDSAVYLCASSPTGGLREQYFGPGTRLTVT.